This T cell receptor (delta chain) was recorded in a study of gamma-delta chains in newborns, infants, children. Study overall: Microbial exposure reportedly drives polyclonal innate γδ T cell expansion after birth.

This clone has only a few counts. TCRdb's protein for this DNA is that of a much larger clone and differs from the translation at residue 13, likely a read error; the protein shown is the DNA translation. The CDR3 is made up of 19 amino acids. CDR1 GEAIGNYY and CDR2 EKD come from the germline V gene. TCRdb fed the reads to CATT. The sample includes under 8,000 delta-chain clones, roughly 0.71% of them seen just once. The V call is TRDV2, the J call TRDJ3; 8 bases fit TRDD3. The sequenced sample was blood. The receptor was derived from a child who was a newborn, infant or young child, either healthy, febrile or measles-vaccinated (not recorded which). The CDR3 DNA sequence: TGTGCCTGTGACACACCTGGGGGAATGAGCTCCTGGGGCACCCGACAGATGTTTTTC. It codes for CACDTPGGMSSWGTRQMFF.